This T cell receptor (beta chain) is from a study of T-cell reconstitution after alpha-beta-depleted transplantation in children. This clonotype has more than one count but fewer than ten. The germline CDR1 and CDR2 sequences are LGHNA and YSLEER. CDR3 size: 14 residues. V was pared by 2 bases and J by 2 bases, with 2 bases of the junction left unmatched. Using unique molecular identifiers, the investigators prepared the TCRbeta library. TCRdb analysed the PCR reads with MiXCR anew, one entry per CDR3 protein. The sample records about 610,000 distinct CDR3 sequences, more than 9% being singletons. The sequencing used PBMCs from the stem cell graft donor, collected from the stem cell graft. The clonotype comes from a human donor who donated a stem cell graft to a child with acute myeloid leukemia. This sequence joins TRBV4-3 and TRBJ2-7; 8 bases are a match to TRBD1. The CDR3 reads CASSQTTGAYEQYF. CDR3 sequence (DNA): TGCGCCAGCAGCCAAACGACAGGGGCCTACGAGCAGTACTTC.